One sample yielded the 15 T cell receptor beta chains listed below, sequenced in a study of T cell repertoires in cytomegalovirus infection. MiXCR, run by TCRdb on the reads, gives a single entry per CDR3 protein. The table includes roughly 730,000 distinct CDR3 sequences, roughly 36% detected once. These receptors have no known antigen. This sample comprised cultured PBMCs, obtained from culture after CMV antigen stimulation. Receptors originate from a human donor in good health (CMV status not recorded). Some clones in this sample may be carry-over from other donors' samples.

There are a few counts of this clonotype. The chain carries TRBV12-3 or TRBV12-4 and TRBJ2-7; D is unclear. This CDR3 is built from 14 residues. Trimming left V 6 bases short and J 6 bases short, with 18 bases between. This CDR3 is CASSPPSAWIEQYF. As DNA, the CDR3 is TGTGCCAGCAGCCCCCCCTCAGCCTGGATCGAGCAGTACTTC.

The chain joins TRBV2 to TRBJ2-3; the D gene is possibly TRBD1 (5 bases). V was shortened by 8 bases and J by 2 bases, with 14 bases between the two germline ends. CDR1 and CDR2 (germline): SNHLY, FYNNEI. The CDR3 loop spans 14 amino acids. CDR3 DNA: TGTGCCAGCCTCCCAGCAGGGATCACAGATACGCAGTATTTT. Translation: CASLPAGITDTQYF.

This clonotype was counted a few times. The rearrangement joins TRBV11-3 to TRBJ2-1; D call uncertain. This CDR3 region has 15 residues. CDR1 is SGHNT, CDR2 YENEEA, per germline. Trimming removed 5 bases at V and 8 bases at J, with 19 bases between. The CDR3 protein is CASSPRQAHNDEQFF. The CDR3 DNA follows: TGTGCCAGCAGCCCACGGCAGGCCCACAACGATGAGCAGTTCTTC. The variable domain in full, with the rest retrieved from reference TRBV11-3 and TRBJ2-1, is EAGVVQSPRYKIIEKKQPVAFWCNPISGHNTLYWYLQNLGQGPELLIRYENEEAVDDSQLPKDRFSAERLKGVDSTLKIQPAELGDSAVYLCASSPRQAHNDEQFFGPGTRLTVL.

V gene TRBV6-6 combines with J gene TRBJ2-2, with a tentative D call TRBD1 (5 bases). The CDR3 runs to 14 residues. Germline V gene lookup returns CDR1 MNHNY and CDR2 SVGAGI (reference sequence). V lost 2 bases to trimming and J lost 6 bases, with 10 bases between them. The CDR3 bases are TGTGCCAGCAGTTACGGTTCAGGGTCCGGGGAGCTGTTTTTT. It yields the protein CASSYGSGSGELFF.

CDR3: CASSWLAGREQFF. The CDR3 DNA sequence: TGCGCCAGCAGTTGGCTAGCGGGACGTGAGCAGTTCTTC. The V and J genes are TRBV5-1 and TRBJ2-1; TRBD2 matches at 9 bases. CDR1 and CDR2 from the germline V gene are SGHRS and YFSETQ. J gave up 9 bases and V 5 bases, and 6 bases lay outside the gene matches. The length of the CDR3 is 13 residues.

The gene calls are TRBV2 and TRBJ2-7; D ambiguous. The CDR3 totals 10 residues. The germline V gene has CDR1 SNHLY and CDR2 FYNNEI. V dropped 6 bases and J dropped 6 bases, with 6 bases sitting between them. CDR3 residues: CASSGFEQYF. The DNA of the CDR3 is TGTGCCAGCAGCGGATTCGAGCAGTACTTC.

The V call is TRBV6-2 or TRBV6-3, the J call TRBJ2-1; possible D gene TRBD2, 6 bases. CDR3 size: 14 residues. Germline CDR1 MNHEY, CDR2 SVGEGT. V lost 0 bases and J lost 7, with 10 bases in between. The CDR3 reads CASSYSSRGNEQFF. The DNA of the CDR3 is TGTGCCAGCAGTTACTCGAGTCGGGGGAATGAGCAGTTCTTC.

Many counts were recorded for this clonotype. The CDR3 coding sequence is TGTGCCAGCAGACACATTAGCCGGGAGACCCAGTACTTC. It codes for CASRHISRETQYF. V gene TRBV7-2 combines with J gene TRBJ2-5; D remains ambiguous. CDR1 and CDR2 from the germline V gene are SGHTA and FQGNSA. Trimming removed 6 bases from V and 5 bases from J, with 13 bases in between. The CDR3 is 13 amino acids.

The chain carries TRBV7-2 and TRBJ2-1; a possible D gene is TRBD1 (6 bases). This CDR3 spans 16 amino acids. The V and J ends lost 5 bases and 10 bases respectively, with 24 bases between them. Per germline, CDR1 SGHTA and CDR2 FQGNSA. The CDR3, as DNA: TGTGCCAGCAGCCTAAAGCAGGCAGGGGCGCTTGGGGAGCAGTTCTTC. The encoded protein is CASSLKQAGALGEQFF.

Only a few counts were recorded for this clonotype. The genes are TRBV7-8 and TRBJ2-7, with D unclear. The CDR3 contains 16 residues. The germline V gene encodes CDR1 SGHVS and CDR2 FQNEAQ. V dropped 5 bases and J dropped 0 bases, with 17 bases sitting between them. The CDR3 region is CASSERHSRISYEQYF. CDR3 DNA: TGTGCCAGCAGCGAAAGGCACTCGCGGATCTCCTACGAGCAGTACTTC.

The rearrangement uses TRBV19 and TRBJ1-6; possibly TRBD1 for D (6 bases). The CDR3 contains 12 residues. Trimming stripped 5 bases from V and 11 bases from J, with 10 bases between. Germline V CDR1 and CDR2: LNHDA, SQIVND (reference sequence). In nucleotides, the CDR3 is TGTGCCAGTAGTTCAGGGGACCCACCCCTCCACTTT. It specifies CASSSGDPPLHF.

This clonotype showed up just a few times. CDR3 region: CAWSWGLAGSAAEQYF. CDR3 in DNA: TGTGCCTGGAGCTGGGGACTAGCGGGATCTGCGGCCGAGCAGTACTTC. The chain links TRBV30 to TRBJ2-7; 13 positions agree with TRBD2. The CDR3 consists of 16 residues. The germline V gene has CDR1 GTSNPN and CDR2 SVGIG (reference sequence). The V gene end was trimmed by 3 bases and the J gene end by 6 bases; junction bases not matched to a gene: 11.

V gene TRBV4-3 combines with J gene TRBJ2-7, with 9 bases fitting TRBD2. Germline CDR1 is LGHNA and CDR2 is YSLEER. The CDR3 extends over 16 amino acids. The V and J ends lost 1 base and 7 bases, in that order; junction bases with no gene match: 11. The CDR3 is CASSQGIAGENREQYF. As DNA, the CDR3 is TGCGCCAGCAGCCAAGGAATAGCGGGAGAGAATAGGGAGCAGTACTTC.

Concerning this clonotype itself: A much larger clone lies a single base off, so this may be a read error. The chain recombines TRBV7-2 with TRBJ2-3; TRBD2 agrees at 13 bases. The junction had 7 bases not matched to a gene; V was cut back by 6 bases and J by 4 bases. Germline V gives CDR1 SGHTA, CDR2 FQGNSA. This CDR3 comprises 16 residues. CDR3 loop: CASRSGTSGKADTQYF. The CDR3 bases are TGTGCCAGCAGATCCGGGACTAGCGGGAAGGCAGATACGCAGTATTTT.

In this sample, this clonotype turned up many times. V is TRBV7-6 and J is TRBJ2-1; 8 positions agree with TRBD1. J was trimmed by 0 bases and V by 5 bases; bases with no gene match: 18. The germline V gene has CDR1 SGHVS and CDR2 FNYEAQ. The CDR3 length is 20 residues. CDR3 loop: CASSPQGRGRLTSSYNEQFF. The CDR3 DNA reads TGTGCCAGCAGCCCCCAGGGCAGGGGGCGACTAACAAGCTCCTACAATGAGCAGTTCTTC.